A single sample gave rise to the 31 T cell receptor beta chains below, sequenced in a study of graft-versus-host responses after intestinal transplantation. Which antigens these TCRs recognize remains unknown. Sequencing was performed with immunoSEQ multiplex PCR; in TCRdb, only in-frame clones are kept and a portion is missing. The sample includes approximately 85,000 clones, 75% to 95% of them seen just once. The material sequenced was unstimulated CD8+ T cells sorted from spleen or lymph node cells, taken before transplant. These receptors came from a human donor who was the organ donor for an intestinal transplant.

The chain is built from TRBV6-6 and TRBJ1-4; unclear D gene. The V gene's germline CDR1 is MNHNY and CDR2 SVGAGI (reference sequence). V was trimmed by 4 bases and J by 4 bases, leaving 10 bases between them. CDR3 length equals 14 residues. The CDR3 is CASSFSDFNEKLFF. The CDR3, as DNA: TGTGCCAGCAGTTTCTCAGACTTTAATGAAAAACTGTTTTTT.

The V gene is TRBV5-6, the J gene TRBJ2-7; no clear D gene. Trimming removed 1 base at V and 0 bases at J, with 8 bases between. CDR3 size: 14 residues. The V gene's germline CDR1 is SGHDT and CDR2 YYEEEE. The CDR3: CASSLSQASYEQYF. In nucleotides, the CDR3 is TGTGCCAGCAGCTTGTCCCAGGCCTCCTACGAGCAGTACTTC.

V usage is TRBV27 and J usage is TRBJ1-5, with D possibly matching TRBD1 (6 bases). The germline CDR1 and CDR2 sequences are MNHEY and SMNVEV (reference sequence). The germline V and J ends were trimmed by 3 bases and 5 bases, with 11 bases remaining between them. The CDR3 totals 14 residues. The CDR3 spells CASSLGGGYQPQHF. As DNA, the CDR3 is TGTGCCAGCAGTTTGGGGGGGGGCTATCAGCCCCAGCATTTT.

The rearrangement links TRBV9 to TRBJ2-7, with a possible D match to TRBD2 (6 bases). The CDR3 totals 16 residues. The V and J ends lost 4 bases and 4 bases respectively, with 21 bases between them. CDR1 and CDR2 from the germline V gene are SGDLS and YYNGEE. The CDR3 DNA sequence: TGTGCCAGCAGCCTAGGAGGGGCCCCTGGGGTATACGAGCAGTACTTC. Translation gives CASSLGGAPGVYEQYF.

The V call is TRBV9, the J call TRBJ2-3, with 11 bases fitting TRBD2. The CDR3 is 15 residues long. Looked up from germline, CDR1 is SGDLS and CDR2 is YYNGEE. V was clipped by 3 bases and J by 2 bases; unmatched bases: 2. The CDR3 reads CASSASGGFTDTQYF. Written as DNA, the CDR3 is TGTGCCAGCAGCGCTAGCGGGGGGTTCACAGATACGCAGTATTTT.

The V and J genes are TRBV5-4 and TRBJ2-2; 9 positions agree with TRBD1. The CDR3 loop spans 15 amino acids. The ends lost 0 bases at V and 7 bases at J; junction bases unmatched: 4. Per germline, CDR1 SGHNT and CDR2 YYREEE (reference sequence). The CDR3 region has the DNA TGTGCCAGCAGCTTGGTACAGGGGGCGGTCGGGGAGCTGTTTTTT. Protein: CASSLVQGAVGELFF.

J is TRBJ2-5 and V is TRBV27; D perhaps matches TRBD1 (6 bases). The CDR3 runs to 16 residues. Germline V gene sequence: CDR1 MNHEY, CDR2 SMNVEV (reference sequence). V shed 5 bases and J shed 1 base, with 17 bases lying between them. Here the CDR3 reads CASSIGTPPVQETQYF. The CDR3, as DNA: TGTGCCAGCAGTATCGGGACACCTCCGGTCCAAGAGACCCAGTACTTC.

The chain uses TRBV9 and TRBJ2-2, with 13 bases lining up with TRBD2. Germline CDR1 SGDLS, CDR2 YYNGEE. Trimming removed 4 bases from V and 4 bases from J; junction bases left unmatched: 7. The CDR3 covers 17 residues. The CDR3 coding sequence is TGTGCCAGCAGCACATTACTAGCGGGGGGGCCCACCGGGGAGCTGTTTTTT. This codes for CASSTLLAGGPTGELFF.

V gene TRBV5-1 combines with J gene TRBJ2-3, with D unclear. The CDR3 is made up of 12 amino acids. Germline assignment: CDR1 SGHRS and CDR2 YFSETQ. With 0 bases removed from V and 4 bases from J, the gap between germline ends came to 3 bases. The CDR3: CASSLAPDTQYF. CDR3 DNA: TGCGCCAGCAGCTTGGCCCCAGATACGCAGTATTTT.

The chain uses TRBV27 and TRBJ1-3; D not certain. CDR1 and CDR2 from the germline V gene are MNHEY and SMNVEV (reference sequence). The germline V and J ends were trimmed by 2 bases and 2 bases, with 4 bases remaining between them. The CDR3 sequence is 13 residues long. CDR3: CASSLRAGNTIYF. In nucleotides, the CDR3 is TGTGCCAGCAGTTTACGCGCTGGAAACACCATATATTTT.

The chain carries TRBV11-2 and TRBJ1-1; maybe TRBD1 (6 bases). Germline CDR1 SGHAT, CDR2 FQNNGV. Trimming removed 4 bases at V and 1 base at J, with 22 bases between. This CDR3 contains 18 residues. The CDR3, as DNA: TGTGCCAGCAGCTCGAAAATTGGTTACAGGGACGGGAACACTGAAGCTTTCTTT. Its translation: CASSSKIGYRDGNTEAFF.

Comments on this clone: At one boundary the junction diverges from the germline segment, which might be a read error. CDR3 DNA: TGTGCCAGCAGTTTTAGGTGGGGCCTTTCCTCCGAGCAGTACTTC. Translating it yields CASSFRWGLSSEQYF. The rearrangement uses TRBV27 and TRBJ2-7; D may be TRBD1 (5 bases). The CDR3 runs to 15 residues. CDR1 and CDR2 from the germline V gene are MNHEY and SMNVEV (reference sequence).

The chain carries TRBV19 and TRBJ2-7; 8 bases match TRBD1. This CDR3 is built from 15 residues. Trimming cost V 1 base and J 1 base; bases outside gene matches: 3. Germline CDR1 and CDR2: LNHDA and SQIVND (reference sequence). The CDR3 spells CASSIGDRGSYEQYF. The CDR3 DNA reads TGTGCCAGTAGTATAGGAGACAGGGGATCCTACGAGCAGTACTTC.

This chain uses TRBV11-2 with TRBJ2-7; TRBD2 aligns across 15 bases. V shed 3 bases, J shed 4 bases, and the junction held 10 bases outside the gene matches. Looked up from germline, CDR1 is SGHAT and CDR2 is FQNNGV. This CDR3 has 18 amino acids. The CDR3 DNA reads as TGTGCCAGCAGCTTTTCCGGACTAGCGGGAGGGCAGGTATACGAGCAGTACTTC. Amino acid sequence: CASSFSGLAGGQVYEQYF.

This chain links TRBV9 with TRBJ1-1, with a weak D call TRBD1 (6 bases). Germline values: CDR1 SGDLS, CDR2 YYNGEE. CDR3 length: 14 residues. Trimming took 3 bases from V and 2 from J, leaving 11 bases between them. The DNA for the CDR3 is TGTGCCAGCAGCGCAGGACAGTACAACACTGAAGCTTTCTTT. Encoded protein: CASSAGQYNTEAFF.

The chain joins TRBV21-1 to TRBJ2-7. TRBV21-1 is given as a pseudogene. The CDR3 totals 15 residues. CDR3 nucleotides: TGTGCCAGCACCCTCTCCCGGGGCGGCACCTACGAGCAGTACTTC. Protein product: CASTLSRGGTYEQYF.

The gene calls are TRBV29-1 and TRBJ1-1; perhaps TRBD1 as D (6 bases). In germline, CDR1 is SQVTM, CDR2 ANQGSEA. The CDR3 runs to 13 residues. The ends were cut back, 4 bases at V and 4 bases at J, with 13 bases in the middle. The CDR3 here is CSVAGGAGTEAFF. As DNA, the CDR3 is TGCAGCGTTGCTGGGGGCGCGGGCACTGAAGCTTTCTTT.

The genes are TRBV27 and TRBJ2-4, with 12 bases identical to TRBD1. This CDR3 is built from 16 residues. Per the germline V gene, CDR1 is MNHEY and CDR2 is SMNVEV (reference sequence). The V segment lost 5 bases and the J segment 6 bases; nucleotides outside the gene matches: 8. Here the CDR3 reads CASSPGTGGQGNIQYF. CDR3 coding DNA: TGTGCCAGCAGTCCAGGGACAGGGGGCCAAGGAAACATTCAGTACTTC.

V gene TRBV9 combines with J gene TRBJ2-3, with D possibly matching TRBD1 (5 bases). Germline CDR1 and CDR2: SGDLS and YYNGEE. Trimming shortened V by 0 bases and J by 3 bases, and 11 bases separated the two germline ends. The CDR3 has 15 residues. The CDR3 nucleotides are TGTGCCAGCAGCGTAGAAGGGGTGGGGACAGATACGCAGTATTTT. It specifies CASSVEGVGTDTQYF.

The chain recombines TRBV14 with TRBJ2-7, with no clear D. Trimming removed 2 bases at V and 5 bases at J, with 10 bases between. This CDR3 is 13 amino acids long. Germline V gene lookup returns CDR1 SGHDN and CDR2 FVKESK. CDR3 region: CASSQSLPHEQYF. In nucleotides, the CDR3 is TGTGCCAGCAGCCAATCTCTACCCCACGAGCAGTACTTC.

The rearrangement uses TRBV27 and TRBJ2-3; D is perhaps TRBD2 (6 bases). Trimming removed 5 bases from V and 4 bases from J, with 13 bases in between. Germline V gene lookup returns CDR1 MNHEY and CDR2 SMNVEV (reference sequence). The CDR3 has 14 amino acids. The CDR3 sequence: CASSLEGPADTQYF. CDR3 nucleotide sequence: TGTGCCAGCAGTCTGGAGGGCCCGGCAGATACGCAGTATTTT.

This chain joins TRBV13 and TRBJ2-3; D unclear. The CDR3 covers 12 residues. Per germline, CDR1 PRHDT and CDR2 FYEKMQ (reference sequence). V lost 3 bases to trimming and J lost 4 bases, with 5 bases between them. CDR3 amino acids: CASSFDPDTQYF. DNA of the CDR3: TGTGCCAGCAGCTTTGATCCAGATACGCAGTATTTT.

CDR3 residues: CASSLWDTEAFF. For the CDR3, the DNA is TGTGCCAGCAGCTTGTGGGACACTGAAGCTTTCTTT. This sequence joins TRBV5-5 and TRBJ1-1; no clear D. CDR1 and CDR2 from the germline V gene are SGHKS and YYEKEE (reference sequence). The CDR3 spans 12 residues. Trimming shortened V by 1 base and J by 3 bases, and 4 bases separated the two germline ends. The full variable domain, completed using reference TRBV5-5 and TRBJ1-1, is DAGVTQSPTHLIKTRGQQVTLRCSPISGHKSVSWYQQVLGQGPQFIFQYYEKEERGRGNFPDRFSARQFPNYSSELNVNALLLGDSALYLCASSLWDTEAFFGQGTRLTVV.

On this clone itself: One end of the junction is discordant with germline, which a read error may explain. The chain joins TRBV5-4 to TRBJ1-2; D is unclear. Germline V gene lookup returns CDR1 SGHNT and CDR2 YYREEE (reference sequence). CDR3 size: 8 residues. The CDR3 here is CASSPESF. In DNA, the CDR3 is TGTGCCAGCAGCCCTGAAAGTTTC.

V and J are TRBV4-1 and TRBJ1-2; D gene uncertain. Germline CDR1 reads MGHRA; CDR2 reads YSYEKL. The CDR3 is 13 amino acids. The ends were cut back, 1 base at V and 6 bases at J, with 9 bases in the middle. The CDR3 region has the DNA TGCGCCAGCAGCCAAGCCGTAAGTGATGGCTACACCTTC. This gives the protein CASSQAVSDGYTF.

The V and J genes are TRBV23-1 and TRBJ2-2; D might be TRBD1 (6 bases). TRBV23-1 is assigned to the ORF class and has an uncertain function. The ends were cut back, 4 bases at V and 1 base at J, with 16 bases in the middle. The CDR3 is 17 residues long. This CDR3 is CASSRRTGTQNTGELFF. CDR3 sequence (DNA): TGCGCCAGCAGTCGAAGAACCGGGACACAGAACACCGGGGAGCTGTTTTTT.

The genes are TRBV5-1 and TRBJ1-5, with 7 bases fitting TRBD1. CDR1 and CDR2 (germline): SGHRS, YFSETQ. V shed 1 base and J 3 bases; nucleotides not matched to a gene: 4. The CDR3 contains 15 residues. The CDR3 spells CASSLTGVFNQPQHF. The CDR3 nucleotides read TGCGCCAGCAGCTTGACAGGGGTTTTCAATCAGCCCCAGCATTTT. The whole variable domain, filled in from reference TRBV5-1 and TRBJ1-5, reads KAGVTQTPRYLIKTRGQQVTLSCSPISGHRSVSWYQQTPGQGLQFLFEYFSETQRNKGNFPGRFSGRQFSNSRSEMNVSTLELGDSALYLCASSLTGVFNQPQHFGDGTRLSIL.

This clone is a singleton in its sample. The V and J genes are TRBV6-5 and TRBJ2-7; 7 nucleotides line up with TRBD2. V lost 3 bases to trimming and J lost 6 bases; unmatched junction nucleotides: 8. CDR3 length: 14 residues. Germline V gives CDR1 MNHEY, CDR2 SVGAGI. The CDR3 is CASSYLAGDVEQYF. The CDR3 DNA is TGTGCCAGCAGTTATCTTGCGGGAGACGTCGAGCAGTACTTC.

The genes are TRBV4-1 and TRBJ2-1; D may match TRBD1 or TRBD2 (6 bases each). CDR3 length equals 15 residues. Trimming removed 3 bases from V and 8 bases from J, with 17 bases in between. CDR1 is MGHRA and CDR2 is YSYEKL in the germline V gene. CDR3 nucleotide sequence: TGCGCCAGCAGCCACTTACTAGCAGGGGATCATGAGCAGTTCTTC. It encodes CASSHLLAGDHEQFF.

CDR3 nucleotides: TGTGCCAGCAGTTTGAAGACAGGGGTCACTGAAGCTTTCTTT. It yields the protein CASSLKTGVTEAFF. The chain combines TRBV27 with TRBJ1-1; 8 nucleotides align to TRBD1. V trimming: 3 bases; J trimming: 4 bases; junction bases outside the gene matches: 4. CDR1 MNHEY and CDR2 SMNVEV come from the germline V gene (reference sequence). The CDR3 runs to 14 residues.

The chain couples TRBV19 to TRBJ2-5; weak D call: TRBD1 (6 bases). Gene TRBJ2-7 matches the end of the DNA better, so the J call may be wrong. There are 14 residues in the CDR3. Looked up from germline, CDR1 is LNHDA and CDR2 is SQIVND (reference sequence). The CDR3 nucleotides read TGTGCCAGTAGCCCACAGGGTTCCTCCTACGAGCAGTACTTC. It codes for CASSPQGSSYEQYF.